This TCR beta chain appears in the sequencing data of a study of blood T cells in healthy people across ages. Regarding the study as a whole: Possibly, changes in expanded clonotypes were confounded because donor CMV status was unknown. In older individuals, TCR beta diversity per million T cells was lower, falling roughly linearly with age.

On this clonotype itself: The antigen is not known.

Alongside a J-beta primer mix, a sample-barcoded 5' primer served in a second PCR lasting about 6 to 12 cycles. Every molecule of cDNA carried a tag from a template-switch adaptor with 12 random nucleotides. TCRdb ran MiXCR on the 5' RACE reads and lists one entry per CDR3 protein. In the table there are about 810,000 distinct CDR3 sequences, roughly 34% of which are singletons. Germline V CDR1 and CDR2: DFQATT, SNEGSKA (reference sequence). Unmatched junction bases numbered 9, after V lost 0 bases and J lost 3 bases. This CDR3 spans 17 amino acids. The material sequenced was blood. The TCR sequence derives from a man aged 18 to 30 in good health. The chain joins TRBV20-1 to TRBJ1-1, with 11 bases that match TRBD1. The CDR3 DNA follows: TGCAGTGCTAGAGATGGACAGGGGGCCGGTTTGGACACTGAAGCTTTCTTT. It yields the protein CSARDGQGAGLDTEAFF.